The rows below give T cell receptor beta chains drawn from one sample of a study of blood T cell repertoires in COVID-19. Some clones are missing from TCRdb's copy, which holds only in-frame ones; the method was immunoSEQ multiplex PCR. Of around 280,000 clones listed, approximately 86% are singletons. The sample comprised peripheral blood. The receptors shown here come from a young woman who had recovered from COVID-19. Each CDR3 is given with its conserved first and last residue. A D gene is named only where the DNA matches it firmly. Some rows have no size entry. The others give once, few or many, or a class for an expanded clone.

>-|TRBJ2-1|TRBV6-5|-
CASSSGREYNEQFF
TGTGCCAGCAGTTCAGGGCGTGAGTACAATGAGCAGTTCTTC
>-|TRBJ1-2|TRBV7-8|-
CASSSQPRRNYGYTF
TGTGCCAGCAGCTCACAGCCCCGTAGAAACTATGGCTACACCTTC
>once|TRBJ2-3|TRBV27|-
CASSLSQTDTQYF
TGTGCCAGCAGTTTATCCCAGACAGATACGCAGTATTTT
>-|TRBJ1-2|TRBV28|-
CASSFGGTYGYTF
TGTGCCAGCAGTTTCGGGGGAACCTATGGCTACACCTTC
>-|TRBJ2-3|TRBV2|-
CASQLGGVTDTQYF
TGTGCCAGCCAGCTTGGAGGGGTCACAGATACGCAGTATTTT
>-|TRBJ1-5|TRBV7-2|-
CASSPDSPNQPQHF
TGTGCCAGCAGCCCCGACAGTCCTAATCAGCCCCAGCATTTT
>-|TRBJ2-3|TRBV4-2|TRBD1
CASSPGQGTDTQYF
TGTGCCAGCAGCCCAGGACAGGGCACAGATACGCAGTATTTT
>few|TRBJ2-7|TRBV5-1|TRBD1
CASSSGQGLQSYEQYF
TGCGCCAGCAGCTCCGGACAGGGGCTACAGTCCTACGAGCAGTACTTC
>-|TRBJ2-7|TRBV27|-
CATRYRVGYEQYF
TGTGCCACGCGATACAGGGTTGGCTACGAGCAGTACTTC
>-|TRBJ2-4|TRBV11-2|TRBD2
CASSQHGAGERGNIQYF
TGTGCCAGCAGCCAACATGGAGCGGGAGAGAGGGGAAACATTCAGTACTTC
>-|TRBJ2-6|TRBV5-1|-
CASSLSGGGGANVLTF
TGCGCCAGCAGCCTATCAGGGGGAGGTGGGGCCAACGTCCTGACTTTC
>-|TRBJ2-5|TRBV5-1|TRBD1
CASSLAGTGGETQYF
TGCGCCAGCAGCTTGGCCGGGACAGGGGGAGAGACCCAGTACTTC
>-|TRBJ2-1|TRBV10-3|-
CAISREALPAGDEQFF
TGTGCCATCAGCCGTGAGGCCCTACCGGCGGGCGATGAGCAGTTCTTC
>-|TRBJ1-1|TRBV14|-
CASSQTGWPEAFF
TGTGCCAGCAGCCAAACAGGGTGGCCAGAAGCTTTCTTT